Here is one TCR beta chain with its context. The sample holds other DNA sequences that translate to the same CDR3. Losses at the gene ends were 4 bases for V and 2 bases for J; bases not matched to a gene: 3. Germline values: CDR1 SGHTS, CDR2 YDEGEE. CDR3 length: 14 residues. As processed by the authors: Scientists estimated how many nucleated cells there were by amplifying reference gene primers. Libraries were prepared by immunoSEQ multiplex PCR; TCRdb keeps only in-frame clonotypes and omits some of them. V and J calls plus clone size are reproduced from that table; the DNA served to infer D and trimming. Of approximately 150,000 clones in the sample, roughly 80% were seen once. This record comes from a study of blood T cell repertoires in COVID-19. Study-level information: Whether acute or convalescent, the COVID-19 samples came from the United States, Italy and Spain. The analysed material was cDNA or gDNA that came from T cells, B-cell-depleted T cells, or PBMCs.

V and J are TRBV5-8 and TRBJ2-5, with TRBD1 matching 9 bases. Sequencing used peripheral blood. The source of this sequence is a man in his sixties with acute or convalescent COVID-19. The CDR3 region has the DNA TGTGCCAGCAGCCAAGGACAGGGGCAAGAGACCCAGTACTTC. Its translation is CASSQGQGQETQYF. Full variable domain (remainder filled in from reference TRBV5-8 and TRBJ2-5): EAGVTQSPTHLIKTRGQQATLRCSPISGHTSVYWYQQALGLGLQFLLWYDEGEERNRGNFPPRFSGRQFPNYSSELNVNALELEDSALYLCASSQGQGQETQYFGPGTRLLVL.